A selection of T cell receptor beta chains follows, all from one sample in a study of blood T cell repertoires in COVID-19. The data were produced by immunoSEQ multiplex PCR, yet TCRdb's version contains in-frame clones alone and is incomplete. The data hold some 330,000 clones, with over 80% observed a single time. Sequenced material: PBMCs or T cells enriched from blood (not recorded which). These receptor sequences come from a woman aged 45-65 years who had recovered from COVID-19. The CDR3 runs from the conserved cysteine through the conserved F or W.

j_call v_call cdr3_aa
TRBJ1-3 TRBV7-9 CASSLVQGTGNTIYF
TRBJ2-2 TRBV19 CASTPDRGTGELFF
TRBJ2-3 TRBV7-9 CASSQTSGLTDTQYF
TRBJ2-2 TRBV7-9 CASSLAPTGVTGELFF
TRBJ2-5 TRBV7-2 CASSLASQGVQETQYF
TRBJ1-1 TRBV5-8 CASSSYPVTEAFF
TRBJ1-5 TRBV7-2 CASSARKRDSESSNQPQHF
TRBJ2-5 TRBV7-7 CASSSKGETQYF
TRBJ2-3 TRBV7-8 CASSLEQARQYF
TRBJ1-2 TRBV19 CASSPQANYGYTF
TRBJ2-5 TRBV7-2 CASGTSGGALETQYF
TRBJ1-1 TRBV5-1 CASSLVQDTEAFF
TRBJ1-3 TRBV3-1/TRBV3-2 CASSQLSGAGNTIYF
TRBJ2-7 TRBV7-8 CASSLQPVGTGSYEQYF
TRBJ2-1 TRBV4-2 CASSQDAQGLAGSHNEQFF
TRBJ2-5 TRBV7-9 CASSRELAGGKETQYF
TRBJ1-1 TRBV4-3 CASSQVSETEAFF
TRBJ2-5 TRBV19 CASSIQGTLETQYF
TRBJ1-2 TRBV10-1 CASSPQRPNYGYTF
TRBJ1-1 TRBV9 CASSVDGGPSEAFF
TRBJ1-2 TRBV7-2 CASSSGQGTGYTF
TRBJ1-6 TRBV27 CASSSRTGGGNSPLHF